The rows below give T cell receptor beta chains drawn from one sample of a study of CD8 T cells in ankylosing spondylitis. MiXCR, applied by TCRdb to the 5' RACE reads, yields one record per CDR3 protein. The sample shows about 270,000 distinct CDR3 sequences, 32% of them seen only once. Sequencing was performed on blood, either unsorted or a sorted T cell fraction (not recorded which). Every receptor here comes from a male donor with ankylosing spondylitis or in good health (not recorded which). Both conserved end residues are part of each CDR3. A D gene is named only where the DNA matches it firmly. Clone size appears in some rows only: once, few, many, or a class for an expanded clone.

>-|TRBV12-3/TRBV12-4|-|TRBJ2-7
CASSFPSNHEQYF
TGTGCCAGCAGTTTCCCGTCGAACCACGAGCAGTACTTC
>-|TRBV10-3|-|TRBJ2-3
CAISEFSGFGLGSKGTQYF
TGTGCCATCAGTGAGTTTAGCGGCTTTGGGCTCGGTTCTAAGGGTACGCAGTATTTT
>few|TRBV10-3|-|TRBJ2-7
CAIGVGGGDEQYF
TGTGCCATCGGGGTCGGGGGCGGCGACGAGCAGTACTTC
>few|TRBV6-1|TRBD1|TRBJ2-7
CASSNTQGATTYEQYF
TGTGCCAGCAGTAATACACAGGGGGCGACCACCTACGAGCAGTACTTC
>few|TRBV5-5|TRBD1|TRBJ1-1
CASSRPGTGMNTEAFF
TGTGCCAGCAGCCGTCCCGGGACAGGGATGAACACTGAAGCTTTCTTT
>few|TRBV29-1|-|TRBJ2-3
CSVEELPAGDTQYF
TGCAGCGTTGAAGAACTCCCGGCGGGAGATACGCAGTATTTT
>-|TRBV20-1|TRBD2|TRBJ2-1
CSAKAGGPKNEQFF
TGCAGTGCGAAAGCGGGGGGGCCGAAGAATGAGCAGTTCTTC
>-|TRBV6-5|-|TRBJ2-7
CASSYSGRSSYEQYF
TGTGCCAGCAGTTACTCGGGACGGAGCTCCTACGAGCAGTACTTC
>-|TRBV5-1|TRBD1|TRBJ2-2
CASSPGTGNGELFF
TGCGCCAGCAGCCCCGGGACAGGGAACGGGGAGCTGTTTTTT
>few|TRBV7-9|TRBD1|TRBJ2-2
CASSLRDRWTGELFF
TGTGCCAGCAGCTTGAGGGACAGATGGACCGGGGAGCTGTTTTTT
>few|TRBV9|-|TRBJ1-2
CASSVVNTDPGYGYTF
TGTGCCAGCAGCGTAGTCAACACGGACCCTGGCTATGGCTACACCTTC
>-|TRBV4-1|-|TRBJ1-6
CASSQIEPNNSPLHF
TGCGCCAGCAGCCAGATAGAACCCAATAATTCACCCCTCCACTTT
>-|TRBV5-1|-|TRBJ2-1
CASSKGGYNEQFF
TGCGCCAGCAGCAAGGGGGGGTACAATGAGCAGTTCTTC
>-|TRBV20-1|TRBD1|TRBJ1-1
CSAPPGGGNTEAFF
TGCAGTGCCCCCCCGGGAGGGGGCAACACTGAAGCTTTCTTT
>-|TRBV12-3/TRBV12-4|TRBD2|TRBJ2-7
CASSLLAGGPSYEQYF
TGTGCCAGCAGTTTACTGGCGGGGGGACCCTCCTACGAGCAGTACTTC
>few|TRBV12-3/TRBV12-4|TRBD2|TRBJ2-5
CASSSRLAGGGETQYF
TGTGCCAGCAGCTCAAGACTAGCGGGTGGGGGAGAGACCCAGTACTTC
>many|TRBV20-1|TRBD1|TRBJ2-5
CSARDRQGASETQYF
TGCAGTGCTAGAGATAGACAGGGGGCATCTGAGACCCAGTACTTC
>few|TRBV20-1|-|TRBJ2-1
CSASSLYNEQFF
TGCAGTGCTAGCTCTCTTTACAATGAGCAGTTCTTC
>-|TRBV12-3/TRBV12-4|-|TRBJ1-5
CASSLARMRGLPQHF
TGTGCCAGCAGTTTAGCGCGTATGAGGGGATTGCCCCAGCATTTT
>few|TRBV20-1|-|TRBJ1-6
CSARDGLNSPLHF
TGCAGTGCGCGGGACGGACTGAATTCACCCCTCCACTTT
>-|TRBV6-5|-|TRBJ1-2
CASSYGWAEKDGYTF
TGTGCCAGCAGTTACGGGTGGGCAGAGAAGGATGGCTACACCTTC
>once|TRBV11-3|-|TRBJ2-1
CASSFGGRNEQFF
TGTGCCAGCAGCTTCGGGGGACGGAATGAGCAGTTCTTC
>-|TRBV11-1|TRBD2|TRBJ2-5
CASSYLAIAGEYQETQYF
TGTGCCAGCAGCTATCTCGCCATAGCGGGGGAGTACCAAGAGACCCAGTACTTC
>once|TRBV25-1|-|TRBJ1-1
CASSELTWTTEAFF
TGTGCCAGCAGTGAGCTGACATGGACCACTGAAGCTTTCTTT
>few|TRBV7-8|-|TRBJ2-1
CASSQQSKNHYNEQFF
TGTGCCAGCAGCCAGCAATCCAAAAACCACTACAATGAGCAGTTCTTC
>few|TRBV6-6|-|TRBJ1-5
CASSTNQPQHF
TGTGCCAGCAGTACAAATCAGCCCCAGCATTTT
>-|TRBV27|-|TRBJ2-7
CASSLSHRLMEQYF
TGTGCCAGCAGTTTATCTCACAGATTAATGGAGCAGTACTTC
>few|TRBV5-6|TRBD1|TRBJ2-3
CASSLKTGGGADTQYF
TGTGCCAGCAGCTTGAAGACAGGGGGCGGCGCAGATACGCAGTATTTT
>few|TRBV7-6|-|TRBJ2-2
CASSPADTGELFF
TGTGCCAGCAGCCCCGCGGACACCGGGGAGCTGTTTTTT
>few|TRBV20-1|TRBD1|TRBJ2-1
CSAREITGTESYNEQFF
TGCAGTGCTAGAGAAATAACCGGGACAGAGTCCTACAATGAGCAGTTCTTC
>-|TRBV11-2|-|TRBJ2-5
CASSLVSQETQYF
TGTGCCAGCAGCTTAGTCAGCCAAGAGACCCAGTACTTC
>-|TRBV20-1|-|TRBJ1-1
CSASGQLNTEAFF
TGCAGTGCCTCGGGCCAGTTGAACACTGAAGCTTTCTTT
>-|TRBV5-1|-|TRBJ1-1
CASSLAARGNTEAFF
TGCGCCAGCAGCTTGGCCGCCAGGGGAAACACTGAAGCTTTCTTT
>few|TRBV5-6|-|TRBJ2-5
CASSLVDQETQYF
TGTGCCAGCAGCTTGGTTGACCAAGAGACCCAGTACTTC
>few|TRBV12-3/TRBV12-4|-|TRBJ2-7
CASSFSKAYEQYF
TGTGCCAGCAGTTTCTCGAAGGCCTACGAGCAGTACTTC
>-|TRBV20-1|-|TRBJ1-5
CSASLPGRIAISPSIF
-
>-|TRBV27|-|TRBJ2-3
CASRTGTSTDTQYF
TGTGCCAGCAGAACAGGGACTAGCACAGATACGCAGTATTTT
>few|TRBV5-1|-|TRBJ2-6
CASSLDFAGSSGANVLTF
TGCGCCAGCAGCTTGGATTTCGCGGGGAGCTCTGGGGCCAACGTCCTGACTTTC
>-|TRBV10-3|TRBD1|TRBJ2-7
CAISESRSWTGDSYEQYF
TGTGCCATCAGTGAGTCCCGGTCGTGGACAGGGGACTCCTACGAGCAGTACTTC
>-|TRBV12-3/TRBV12-4|-|TRBJ1-2
CASRPGGPQGYNYGYTF
TGTGCCAGCAGGCCCGGGGGCCCCCAAGGTTATAACTATGGCTACACCTTC
>-|TRBV6-5|-|TRBJ2-1
CASSYSPGYEQFF
TGTGCCAGCAGTTACTCACCGGGGTATGAGCAGTTCTTC
>-|TRBV20-1|-|TRBJ2-7
CSASDGGSSYEQYF
TGCAGTGCTAGTGACGGTGGTAGCTCCTACGAGCAGTACTTC
>-|TRBV29-1|-|TRBJ1-1
CSVVRVNLETEAFF
TGCAGCGTTGTTCGGGTAAACCTAGAGACTGAAGCTTTCTTT
>few|TRBV25-1|-|TRBJ2-1
CASSEGDISNNEQFF
TGTGCCAGCAGTGAAGGAGACATTTCAAACAATGAGCAGTTCTTC
>-|TRBV7-3|-|TRBJ2-6
CASSFGGGGANGLTF
TGTGCCAGCAGCTTTGGGGGAGGCGGGGCCAACGGCCTGACTTTC
>few|TRBV12-3/TRBV12-4|TRBD2|TRBJ2-7
CASSLNGGYSYEQYF
TGTGCCAGCAGTTTGAACGGGGGGTACTCCTACGAGCAGTACTTC
>-|TRBV5-1|-|TRBJ2-2
CASSLPGGSPNTGELFF
TGCGCCAGCAGCTTGCCGGGGGGCTCCCCGAACACCGGGGAGCTGTTTTTT
>-|TRBV3-1|-|TRBJ2-3
CASSQDLQFTSTDTQYF
TGTGCCAGCAGCCAAGACCTACAGTTCACGTCCACAGATACGCAGTATTTT
>-|TRBV5-1|-|TRBJ1-2
CATWFYGYTF
TGCGCCACTTGGTTCTATGGCTACACCTTC
>few|TRBV10-1|TRBD1|TRBJ2-5
CASSFGQAWETQYF
TGCGCCAGCAGTTTCGGACAGGCGTGGGAGACCCAGTACTTC
>once|TRBV4-1|-|TRBJ1-2
CASSQLSASSVYGYTF
TGCGCCAGCAGCCAATTGTCAGCCTCCAGCGTCTATGGCTACACCTTC
>few|TRBV7-2|-|TRBJ2-3
CASSLALGDTQYF
TGTGCCAGCAGCTTAGCCTTAGGGGATACGCAGTATTTT
>-|TRBV4-1|-|TRBJ1-2
CASSQATGPRYGYTF
TGCGCCAGCAGCCAAGCAACAGGCCCTAGATATGGCTACACCTTC
>few|TRBV12-3/TRBV12-4|-|TRBJ1-1
CASSPQGGGTEAFF
TGTGCCAGCAGTCCACAGGGTGGGGGCACTGAAGCTTTCTTT
>-|TRBV20-1|-|TRBJ2-1
CSARDMRGRLHEQFF
TGCAGTGCTAGAGATATGAGAGGGCGGCTCCATGAGCAGTTCTTC
>-|TRBV20-1|-|TRBJ2-2
CSASVTSGTKNTGELFF
TGCAGTGCTAGCGTAACCTCCGGGACCAAAAACACCGGGGAGCTGTTTTTT
>-|TRBV7-6|-|TRBJ2-7
CASSPDQTASYEQYF
TGTGCCAGCAGCCCCGATCAGACTGCTTCCTACGAGCAGTACTTC
>many|TRBV29-1|-|TRBJ2-5
CSARDIGGETQYF
TGCAGCGCACGGGACATCGGGGGAGAGACCCAGTACTTC
>-|TRBV7-9|-|TRBJ1-1
CASSRGADRNTEAFF
TGTGCCAGCAGCAGAGGGGCGGACAGGAACACTGAAGCTTTCTTT